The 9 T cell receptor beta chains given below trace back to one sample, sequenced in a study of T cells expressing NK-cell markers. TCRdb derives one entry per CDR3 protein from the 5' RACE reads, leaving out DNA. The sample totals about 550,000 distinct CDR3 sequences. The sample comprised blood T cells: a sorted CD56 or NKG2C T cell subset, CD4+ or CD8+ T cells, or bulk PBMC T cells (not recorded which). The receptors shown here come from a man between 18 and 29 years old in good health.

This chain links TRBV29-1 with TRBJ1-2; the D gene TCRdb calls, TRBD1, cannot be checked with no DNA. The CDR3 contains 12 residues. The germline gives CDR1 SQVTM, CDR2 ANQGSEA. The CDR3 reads CSVVGARYGYTF.

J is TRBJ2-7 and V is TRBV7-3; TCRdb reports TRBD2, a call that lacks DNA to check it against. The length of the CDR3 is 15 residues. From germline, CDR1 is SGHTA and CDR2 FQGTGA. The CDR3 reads CASSLGGGPGYEQYF.

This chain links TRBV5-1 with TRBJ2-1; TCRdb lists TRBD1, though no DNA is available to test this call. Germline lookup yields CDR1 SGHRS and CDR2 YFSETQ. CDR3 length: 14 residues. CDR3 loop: CASSRDSLYNEQFF.

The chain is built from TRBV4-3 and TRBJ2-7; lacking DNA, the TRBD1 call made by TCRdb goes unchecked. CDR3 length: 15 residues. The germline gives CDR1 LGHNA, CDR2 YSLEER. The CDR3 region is CASSQDLGTGNEQYF.

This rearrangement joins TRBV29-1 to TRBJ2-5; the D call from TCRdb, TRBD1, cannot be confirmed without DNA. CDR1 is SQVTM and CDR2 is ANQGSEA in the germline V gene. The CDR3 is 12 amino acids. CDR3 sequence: CSVGHGKETQYF.

CDR3 region: CAITEGPGGPHEAFF. The chain has TRBV10-3 and TRBJ1-1; TCRdb reports TRBD1, a call that lacks DNA to check it against. The CDR3 spans 15 residues. The germline V gene encodes CDR1 ENHRY and CDR2 SYGVKD.

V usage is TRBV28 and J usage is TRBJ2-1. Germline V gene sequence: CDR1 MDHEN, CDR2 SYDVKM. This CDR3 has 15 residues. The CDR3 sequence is CASSFVLGSYNEQFF.

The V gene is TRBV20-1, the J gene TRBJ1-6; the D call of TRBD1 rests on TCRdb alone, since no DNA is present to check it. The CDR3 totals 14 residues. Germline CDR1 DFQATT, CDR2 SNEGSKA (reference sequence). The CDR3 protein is CSAREGQSNSPLHF.

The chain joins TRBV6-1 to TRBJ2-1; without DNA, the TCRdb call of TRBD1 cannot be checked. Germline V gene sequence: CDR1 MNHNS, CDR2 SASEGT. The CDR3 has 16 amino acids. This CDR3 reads CASSPLGGLDENEQFF.